The clone carrying this T cell receptor (beta chain) was observed a few times. Its target is not known. This sample is part of a study of T cell responses to AZD1222 COVID-19 vaccine. CDR1 and CDR2 from the germline V gene are SGHVS and FNYEAQ. This CDR3 contains 16 residues. The germline V and J ends were trimmed by 1 base and 3 bases, with 16 bases remaining between them. TCRdb keeps only in-frame clones here, not all; method: immunoSEQ multiplex PCR. The sample shows some 110,000 clones, around 83% of them seen only once. General study points: White British ancestry dominated among donors, who included more females, and clonal diversity was possibly underestimated.

The clonotype originates from an adult who received the AZD1222 COVID-19 vaccine. V gene TRBV7-6 combines with J gene TRBJ2-7, with D perhaps matching TRBD1 (6 bases). Here the sequenced sample was peripheral blood, taken 28 days after the second AZD1222 dose. The CDR3 protein is CASSLVQDSKDYEQYF. The CDR3 region has the DNA TGTGCCAGCAGCTTAGTTCAGGACAGTAAGGACTACGAGCAGTACTTC.